The rows below give T cell receptor beta chains drawn from one sample of a study of regulatory and conventional T cells in RAG deficiency. Using immunoSEQ multiplex PCR, the repertoire was profiled, and TCRdb retains in-frame clones only, with some absent. The profile shows more than 30,000 clones, 75% to 90% of them singletons. The sample was also linked to a second study, of regulatory T cells.

Sequencing input: CD8+ T cells sorted from blood. These receptors were obtained from a human donor in good health. CDR3s include the opening cysteine and the closing phenylalanine or tryptophan. Fields, in order: CDR3 DNA, CDR3 protein, clone size, V gene, J gene, D gene. A D gene is named only where the DNA matches it firmly. Expanded clones get a size class; other rows say once, few or many, or leave the size out.

CDR3 DNA: TGTGCTAGCAGCCCTCCCGGAGGGCCCCTCCACTTT; CDR3 protein: CASSPPGGPLHF; clone size: -; V gene: TRBV7-7; J gene: TRBJ1-6; D gene: -
CDR3 DNA: TGTGCCAGCAGTTACCGAATTCAACCTGACACTGAAGCTTTCTTT; CDR3 protein: CASSYRIQPDTEAFF; clone size: -; V gene: TRBV6-6; J gene: TRBJ1-1; D gene: -
CDR3 DNA: TGTGCCACCAAGGACAGGGGGGCGTACGAGCAGTACTTC; CDR3 protein: CATKDRGAYEQYF; clone size: -; V gene: TRBV15; J gene: TRBJ2-7; D gene: TRBD1
CDR3 DNA: TGTGCCAGTAGTATTCTTTCACTTGGCGCGCCTTACGAGCAGTACTTC; CDR3 protein: CASSILSLGAPYEQYF; clone size: -; V gene: TRBV19; J gene: TRBJ2-7; D gene: -
CDR3 DNA: TGTGCCAGCAGTACCGGACAGGGGGTGTACGAGCAGTACTTC; CDR3 protein: CASSTGQGVYEQYF; clone size: -; V gene: TRBV6-1; J gene: TRBJ2-7; D gene: TRBD1
CDR3 DNA: TGTGCCAGCGCCACCAGACCCGTGAACACTGAAGCTTTCTTT; CDR3 protein: CASATRPVNTEAFF; clone size: -; V gene: TRBV5-4; J gene: TRBJ1-1; D gene: -
CDR3 DNA: TGTGCCAGCTCGGGGGGGAGTAGCAATCAGCCCCAGCATTTT; CDR3 protein: CASSGGSSNQPQHF; clone size: once; V gene: TRBV9; J gene: TRBJ1-5; D gene: -
CDR3 DNA: TGTGCCAGCAGTCCCCTCCTCGTGGGGGGGAAGAAAGATACGCAGTATTTT; CDR3 protein: CASSPLLVGGKKDTQYF; clone size: -; V gene: TRBV27; J gene: TRBJ2-3; D gene: TRBD2
CDR3 DNA: TGTGCCAGCAGGTTAATAGCGGGGGACAACACCGGGGAGCTGTTTTTT; CDR3 protein: CASRLIAGDNTGELFF; clone size: -; V gene: TRBV2; J gene: TRBJ2-2; D gene: TRBD2
CDR3 DNA: TGTGCCAGCAGTCATGGGCAGGGTGCCTACGAGCAGTACTTC; CDR3 protein: CASSHGQGAYEQYF; clone size: -; V gene: TRBV28; J gene: TRBJ2-7; D gene: -
CDR3 DNA: TGTGCCAGCAGCTCCGGGGACGAGAAGTACGAGCAGTACTTC; CDR3 protein: CASSSGDEKYEQYF; clone size: -; V gene: TRBV5-8; J gene: TRBJ2-7; D gene: -
CDR3 DNA: TGTGCCAGCATCGCCCCCCAGGGGAGCACCGGGGAGCTGTTTTTT; CDR3 protein: CASIAPQGSTGELFF; clone size: -; V gene: TRBV6-4; J gene: TRBJ2-2; D gene: -
CDR3 DNA: TGTGCCAGTAGTACTGGGACTCACTACGAGCAGTACTTC; CDR3 protein: CASSTGTHYEQYF; clone size: few; V gene: TRBV19; J gene: TRBJ2-7; D gene: -
CDR3 DNA: TGTGCCAGCAGTTACGCCGAGGAGGCGGGGAACACTGAAGCTTTCTTT; CDR3 protein: CASSYAEEAGNTEAFF; clone size: -; V gene: TRBV6-5; J gene: TRBJ1-1; D gene: -
CDR3 DNA: TGCGCCAGCATATCCAGGCAGGGCAGGTCCCATGAGCAGTTCTTC; CDR3 protein: CASISRQGRSHEQFF; clone size: -; V gene: TRBV10-1; J gene: TRBJ2-1; D gene: -
CDR3 DNA: TGTGCCAGCAGCCAAGGTACGACAGGTCCCATCGGGGAGCTGTTTTTT; CDR3 protein: CASSQGTTGPIGELFF; clone size: -; V gene: TRBV4-2; J gene: TRBJ2-2; D gene: -
CDR3 DNA: TGTGCCAGCAGCTCCGGGACAGGGAATGGAGGCTACACCTTC; CDR3 protein: CASSSGTGNGGYTF; clone size: -; V gene: TRBV5-6; J gene: TRBJ1-2; D gene: TRBD1
CDR3 DNA: TGCAGCGCCTCCGACAGGGGGCACTTTTTTCACCGGGGAGCTGTTTTT; CDR3 protein: CSASDRGHFFHRGAVF; clone size: -; V gene: TRBV29-1; J gene: TRBJ2-2; D gene: TRBD1
CDR3 DNA: TGTGCCAGCAGCCCTACCCGGGCGAACTATGGCTACACCTTC; CDR3 protein: CASSPTRANYGYTF; clone size: -; V gene: TRBV4-2; J gene: TRBJ1-2; D gene: -
CDR3 DNA: TGTGCCAGCAGTTTCCCTTGGTTCTCGGACTATGGCTACACCTTC; CDR3 protein: CASSFPWFSDYGYTF; clone size: -; V gene: TRBV28; J gene: TRBJ1-2; D gene: -
CDR3 DNA: TGTGCCACCCGACAGGGATCAAGGGGCTACACCTTC; CDR3 protein: CATRQGSRGYTF; clone size: once; V gene: TRBV2; J gene: TRBJ1-2; D gene: TRBD1
CDR3 DNA: TGTGCCAGTAGAGCGGACAGGGACCGCCACGAGCAGTACTTC; CDR3 protein: CASRADRDRHEQYF; clone size: -; V gene: TRBV19; J gene: TRBJ2-7; D gene: TRBD1
CDR3 DNA: TGTGCCAGCAGCACAGTACACGGAGGTAGACCCGAGCAGTACTTC; CDR3 protein: CASSTVHGGRPEQYF; clone size: -; V gene: TRBV7-9; J gene: TRBJ2-7; D gene: -
CDR3 DNA: TGTGCCAGCAGTTCCTTTGCAGGGTTGGGCGGGGAGCTGTTTTTT; CDR3 protein: CASSSFAGLGGELFF; clone size: -; V gene: TRBV27; J gene: TRBJ2-2; D gene: -
CDR3 DNA: TGTGCCAGCAGCTTGGATGACAGAACTAACACCTTC; CDR3 protein: CASSLDDRTNTF; clone size: -; V gene: TRBV5-4; J gene: TRBJ1-2; D gene: -
CDR3 DNA: TGTGCCAGTAGTATCGACCATTATAATGAAAAACTGTTTTTT; CDR3 protein: CASSIDHYNEKLFF; clone size: -; V gene: TRBV19; J gene: TRBJ1-4; D gene: -
CDR3 DNA: TGTGCCAGCAGTTCCAACAGTCAAGAGACCCAGTACTTC; CDR3 protein: CASSSNSQETQYF; clone size: -; V gene: TRBV6-5; J gene: TRBJ2-5; D gene: -
CDR3 DNA: TGTGCCACACGGGACAGGTTTATTGATACGCAGTATTTT; CDR3 protein: CATRDRFIDTQYF; clone size: -; V gene: TRBV6-5; J gene: TRBJ2-3; D gene: TRBD1
CDR3 DNA: TGTGCCAGCAGTTATCTTGAAAAACTGTTTTTT; CDR3 protein: CASSYLEKLFF; clone size: -; V gene: TRBV6-6; J gene: TRBJ1-4; D gene: -
CDR3 DNA: TGTGCCAGTAGTATTGTAGAGGACGACAGGGGCACTGAAGCTTTCTTT; CDR3 protein: CASSIVEDDRGTEAFF; clone size: -; V gene: TRBV19; J gene: TRBJ1-1; D gene: TRBD1
CDR3 DNA: TGTGCCAGCAGTAGGACACTTGGGGGTACTGAAGCTTTCTTT; CDR3 protein: CASSRTLGGTEAFF; clone size: -; V gene: TRBV6-5; J gene: TRBJ1-1; D gene: -
CDR3 DNA: TGTGCCAGCAGTTACTCGGCGGGAAACACTGAAGCTTTCTTT; CDR3 protein: CASSYSAGNTEAFF; clone size: -; V gene: TRBV6-5; J gene: TRBJ1-1; D gene: -
CDR3 DNA: TGTGCCAGCAGCTACGCATCCAGGGTACCCTACAATGAGCAGTTCTTC; CDR3 protein: CASSYASRVPYNEQFF; clone size: -; V gene: TRBV5-6; J gene: TRBJ2-1; D gene: -